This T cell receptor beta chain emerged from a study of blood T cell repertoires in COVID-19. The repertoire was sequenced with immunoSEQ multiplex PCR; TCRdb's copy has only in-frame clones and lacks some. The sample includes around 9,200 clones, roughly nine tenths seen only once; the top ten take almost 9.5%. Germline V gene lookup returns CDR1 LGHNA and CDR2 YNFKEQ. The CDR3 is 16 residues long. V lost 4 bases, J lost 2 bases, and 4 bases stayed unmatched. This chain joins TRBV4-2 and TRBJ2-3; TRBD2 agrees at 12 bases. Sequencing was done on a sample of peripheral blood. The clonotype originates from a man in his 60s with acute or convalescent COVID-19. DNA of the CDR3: TGTGCCAGCAGCCCCAGACTAGCGGGAGACACAGATACGCAGTATTTT. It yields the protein CASSPRLAGDTDTQYF.